These 27 T cell receptor beta chains originate from one sample sequenced in a study of cytomegalovirus exposure and HLA in healthy donors (dated by TCRdb to about 2017). To prepare the library, the immunoSEQ multiplex PCR assay was applied. A mixture of 60 forward primers for TCR Vbeta segments and 13 reverse primers for TCR Jbeta segments was used in the multiplex PCR. TCRdb retrieved this table from immuneACCESS and kept in-frame rearrangements only. Not all clones are present; in checked studies, unresolved V genes account for under half, and no reason is known for the remainder. In all, the sample holds roughly 200,000 clones, and 75% to 85% of those were seen once. Over 1.5% of the sample belongs to the ten largest clones. The source material was PBMCs. These receptors were collected from a girl under 18 in good health and CMV-seropositive.

The chain has TRBV5-1 and TRBJ2-7, with a weak D call TRBD1 (6 bases). The length of the CDR3 is 15 residues. Germline V gene lookup returns CDR1 SGHRS and CDR2 YFSETQ. V was shortened by 1 base and J by 2 bases, with 13 bases between the two germline ends. The CDR3: CASSLLRDKAYEQYF. Here the CDR3 DNA reads TGCGCCAGCAGCTTGCTTCGGGACAAGGCCTACGAGCAGTACTTC.

This sequence joins TRBV6-5 and TRBJ1-1; D gene uncertain. CDR1 and CDR2 from the germline V gene are MNHEY and SVGAGI. Trimming took off 0 bases at V and 3 bases at J, with 5 bases between the two ends. There are 13 residues in the CDR3. In DNA, the CDR3 is TGTGCCAGCAGTTACTCGGGCTACACTGAAGCTTTCTTT. Amino acid sequence: CASSYSGYTEAFF.

V is TRBV27 and J is TRBJ1-2, with 10 nucleotides matching TRBD1. The CDR3 runs to 15 residues. Unmatched junction bases numbered 7, after V lost 4 bases and J lost 5 bases. Germline values: CDR1 MNHEY, CDR2 SMNVEV (reference sequence). The CDR3 is CASSSGTGALYGYTF. DNA for the CDR3: TGTGCCAGCAGTTCCGGGACAGGGGCCTTGTATGGCTACACCTTC.

The CDR3 spells CASSYPGETQYF. The CDR3 DNA sequence: TGTGCCAGCAGTTACCCCGGGGAGACCCAGTACTTC. The chain uses TRBV6-6 and TRBJ2-5; no reliable D call. The V end was cut by 2 bases, the J end by 5 bases, with 6 bases between. This CDR3 spans 12 amino acids. The germline gives CDR1 MNHNY, CDR2 SVGAGI (reference sequence).

The chain is built from TRBV4-3 and TRBJ2-3, with a weak D call TRBD2 (6 bases). Trimming stripped 1 base from V and 0 bases from J, with 11 bases between. This CDR3 contains 16 residues. Germline lookup yields CDR1 LGHNA and CDR2 YSLEER. The CDR3 coding sequence is TGCGCCAGCAGCCAAGTCGGGAGCTCTAGCACAGATACGCAGTATTTT. This gives the protein CASSQVGSSSTDTQYF.

The V call is TRBV5-1, the J call TRBJ2-3; 8 bases are a match to TRBD1. The V gene end was trimmed by 3 bases and the J gene end by 2 bases; junction bases not matched to a gene: 8. The germline V gene encodes CDR1 SGHRS and CDR2 YFSETQ. The CDR3 is 16 residues long. In DNA, the CDR3 is TGCGCCAGCAGCTGGACTACCAGGGGGCTCACAGATACGCAGTATTTT. It specifies CASSWTTRGLTDTQYF.

This clone was seen only once. The chain carries TRBV11-2 and TRBJ2-1; TRBD2 matches 9 bases. CDR3 length equals 18 residues. The germline gives CDR1 SGHAT, CDR2 FQNNGV. J was trimmed by 0 bases and V by 5 bases; bases with no gene match: 11. The CDR3 bases are TGTGCCAGCAGCGACCCGAAGTCTAGCGGGGTCTCCTACAATGAGCAGTTCTTC. This translates into CASSDPKSSGVSYNEQFF.

The genes are TRBV14 and TRBJ2-7; maybe TRBD2 (6 bases). The CDR3 totals 13 residues. Germline-derived CDR1 and CDR2 are SGHDN and FVKESK. Trimming left V 6 bases short and J 6 bases short, with 15 bases between. The CDR3 sequence is CASRHSSGAEQYF. In DNA, the CDR3 is TGTGCCAGCAGGCACAGTAGCGGAGCCGAGCAGTACTTC.

V is TRBV5-4 and J is TRBJ1-6, with D possibly TRBD1 on 5 matching bases. CDR3 length: 14 residues. Germline CDR1 reads SGHNT; CDR2 reads YYREEE (reference sequence). Trimming took off 4 bases at V and 7 bases at J, with 12 bases between the two ends. The CDR3 DNA follows: TGTGCCAGCAGCCCAGACAGTAACAATTCACCCCTCCACTTT. It encodes CASSPDSNNSPLHF.

This clone was detected only a few times. V usage is TRBV7-2 and J usage is TRBJ2-7; TRBD2 matches 14 bases. From germline, CDR1 is SGHTA and CDR2 FQGNSA. The CDR3 contains 18 residues. Germline trimming cut 5 bases from V and 4 bases from J; bases unmatched to any gene: 13. The CDR3 spells CASSLSTSGGAFSYEQYF. The CDR3 region has the DNA TGTGCCAGCAGCCTTTCGACTAGCGGGGGGGCCTTTTCTTACGAGCAGTACTTC.

The rearrangement uses TRBV7-2 and TRBJ1-4; D unresolved. The CDR3 is 15 amino acids. Germline CDR1 reads SGHTA; CDR2 reads FQGNSA. V was trimmed by 3 bases and J by 4 bases, leaving 12 bases between them. CDR3 sequence (DNA): TGTGCCAGCAGCTTTGGAGGGTTTAGTAATGAAAAACTGTTTTTT. Residues: CASSFGGFSNEKLFF.

The gene calls are TRBV4-3 and TRBJ2-7; TRBD2 aligns across 10 bases. The V segment lost 0 bases and the J segment 0 bases; nucleotides outside the gene matches: 2. The CDR3 totals 16 residues. Germline V gene data show CDR1 as LGHNA and CDR2 as YSLEER. The CDR3 nucleotides read TGCGCCAGCAGCCAAGAACGACTAGCGGGCTCCTACGAGCAGTACTTC. Amino acids: CASSQERLAGSYEQYF.

The gene calls are TRBV5-4 and TRBJ2-7; maybe TRBD2 (5 bases). CDR1 is SGHNT and CDR2 is YYREEE in the germline V gene (reference sequence). Trimming cost V 3 bases and J 4 bases, with 11 bases left between them. This CDR3 spans 13 amino acids. CDR3 sequence: CASSSRSGYEQYF. The CDR3 bases are TGTGCCAGCAGCTCCCGGTCGGGGTACGAGCAGTACTTC.

This chain links TRBV29-1 with TRBJ2-5, with a possible D match to TRBD1 (6 bases). This CDR3 is built from 11 residues. Germline V gene lookup returns CDR1 SQVTM and CDR2 ANQGSEA. V lost 4 bases to trimming and J lost 5 bases, with 8 bases between them. This chain's CDR3 is CSVAGAETQYF. The CDR3 nucleotides are TGCAGCGTTGCAGGGGCCGAGACCCAGTACTTC.

The chain couples TRBV10-3 to TRBJ1-5; 11 bases line up with TRBD1. With V trimmed by 4 bases and J by 11 bases, 10 bases remained unmatched. This CDR3 region has 15 residues. CDR1 and CDR2 from the germline V gene are ENHRY and SYGVKD. The CDR3 nucleotides are TGTGCCATCAGTGTTGGACAGGGGGCGGGGGCAGCCCAGCATTTT. This encodes CAISVGQGAGAAQHF.

The CDR3 DNA reads TGTGCCAGCAGCTTGGTTCAGGGGTTCTCTGGAAACACCATATATTTT. It translates to CASSLVQGFSGNTIYF. This chain joins TRBV5-6 and TRBJ1-3; a weak D match, TRBD1 (6 bases). CDR3 length equals 16 residues. Per germline, CDR1 SGHDT and CDR2 YYEEEE. V was clipped by 0 bases and J by 0 bases, with 10 bases between them.

About this clone: The sample carries other DNA sequences with the same CDR3. This chain joins TRBV5-4 and TRBJ2-2; a possible D gene is TRBD2 (7 bases). V gave up 0 bases and J gave up 4 bases, with 16 bases separating them. Germline CDR1 reads SGHNT; CDR2 reads YYREEE (reference sequence). CDR3 length: 17 amino acids. CDR3 sequence (DNA): TGTGCCAGCAGCTTGGCCGGGGGCGGGGGAGTCACCGGGGAGCTGTTTTTT. This encodes CASSLAGGGGVTGELFF.

The V gene is TRBV7-9, the J gene TRBJ2-2, with TRBD2 identical over 8 bases. Germline values: CDR1 SEHNR, CDR2 FQNEAQ (reference sequence). V shed 5 bases, J shed 4 bases, and the junction held 12 bases outside the gene matches. The CDR3 length is 17 residues. CDR3 protein: CASSLDPGLGRTGELFF. CDR3 in DNA: TGTGCCAGCAGCCTAGATCCGGGACTAGGGCGCACCGGGGAGCTGTTTTTT.

Remarks on this clone: The junction differs from germline at one of its ends, possibly a read error. V usage is TRBV6-5 and J usage is TRBJ1-4; D remains ambiguous. CDR3 length equals 13 residues. Germline CDR1 and CDR2: MNHEY and SVGAGI. CDR3 coding DNA: TGTGCCAGCAGTTACTCGTTACTCGCAGGTCTCTCTTTT. It specifies CASSYSLLAGLSF.

The chain is built from TRBV6-5 and TRBJ1-4; the D is unclear. The CDR3 is made up of 16 amino acids. Trimming removed 0 bases at V and 0 bases at J, with 8 bases between. From germline, CDR1 is MNHEY and CDR2 SVGAGI. The CDR3 reads CASSYSMAPTNEKLFF. The DNA for the CDR3 is TGTGCCAGCAGTTACTCGATGGCACCAACTAATGAAAAACTGTTTTTT.

The J gene is TRBJ2-7, the V gene TRBV5-1, with 9 bases matching TRBD1. Germline V gene sequence: CDR1 SGHRS, CDR2 YFSETQ. The J segment lost 4 bases and the V segment lost 0 bases, leaving 8 bases of the junction unmatched. This CDR3 is built from 16 residues. The CDR3 sequence: CASSLDLTGGRYEQYF. As DNA, the CDR3 is TGCGCCAGCAGCTTGGATCTGACAGGGGGACGGTACGAGCAGTACTTC.

The chain joins TRBV6-5 to TRBJ2-7; 9 bases are shared with TRBD1. The trim removed 8 bases at V and 1 base at J, leaving 6 bases unmatched. This CDR3 spans 14 amino acids. CDR1 is MNHEY, CDR2 SVGAGI, per germline. Written as DNA, the CDR3 is TGTGCCAGCTCTATGGGACAGGGATCCTACGAGCAGTACTTC. Amino acid sequence: CASSMGQGSYEQYF.

The chain uses TRBV4-3 and TRBJ2-2, with D tentatively TRBD1 (6 bases). CDR3 length: 16 residues. Between the trimmed V and J ends, which lost 2 bases and 5 bases, there was a span of 15 bases. From germline, CDR1 is LGHNA and CDR2 YSLEER. CDR3 sequence reads: CASSQTPGDGTGELFF. CDR3 DNA sequence: TGCGCCAGCAGCCAAACCCCAGGGGACGGAACCGGGGAGCTGTTTTTT.

This chain links TRBV12-5 with TRBJ2-3, with 10 bases identical to TRBD2. The germline CDR1 and CDR2 sequences are LGHNT and FRNRAP. This CDR3 has 16 amino acids. The trim removed 2 bases at V and 5 bases at J, leaving 7 bases unmatched. In DNA form, the CDR3 reads TGTGCTAGTGGTTTGATAAGCGGGGGGGCCAGAGATACGCAGTATTTT. Its translation: CASGLISGGARDTQYF.

The chain combines TRBV4-1 with TRBJ2-3, with a weak D call TRBD2 (6 bases). Germline V CDR1 and CDR2: MGHRA, YSYEKL. The germline V and J ends were trimmed by 4 bases and 4 bases, with 15 bases remaining between them. This CDR3 region has 15 residues. CDR3 sequence reads: CASSPRDLASDTQYF. The CDR3 DNA sequence: TGCGCCAGCAGCCCAAGGGACCTAGCGTCAGATACGCAGTATTTT.

The chain couples TRBV7-9 to TRBJ2-1; TRBD2 matches at 8 bases. The CDR3 loop spans 17 amino acids. Germline V gene sequence: CDR1 SEHNR, CDR2 FQNEAQ (reference sequence). V lost 5 bases and J lost 8; bases outside the gene matches: 17. The CDR3 reads CASSPTGGPNSSDEQFF. The CDR3 bases are TGTGCCAGCAGCCCCACGGGGGGGCCGAATTCGTCGGATGAGCAGTTCTTC.

Turning to this clone: Different DNA sequences within this sample yield the same CDR3. The J gene is TRBJ2-1, the V gene TRBV5-1; D may be TRBD1 (5 bases). Germline V gene lookup returns CDR1 SGHRS and CDR2 YFSETQ. V lost 0 bases to trimming and J lost 4 bases, with 8 bases between them. The CDR3 runs to 14 residues. The CDR3 spells CASSLEAGYNEQFF. The CDR3 DNA is TGCGCCAGCAGCTTGGAAGCAGGGTACAATGAGCAGTTCTTC.